These 10 T cell receptor beta chains share one sample of origin, sequenced in a study of cytomegalovirus exposure and HLA in healthy donors (dated by TCRdb to between 2016 and 2019). Receptor libraries were prepared by the immunoSEQ multiplex PCR assay. TCRdb obtained this table from immuneACCESS and retained in-frame rearrangements with V and J assigned. These tables miss some clones; where compared with another copy, unresolved V genes account for less than half of the shortfall, and the remainder is unexplained. Within this sample are some 90,000 clones, with less than 90% of them counted one time only. The top ten constitute 6.3% of the sample. Sequenced sample: PBMCs. The receptors here all came from a man younger than 30 in good health and CMV-seropositive.

This clone occurred once. V usage is TRBV7-9 and J usage is TRBJ1-2, with 9 bases fitting TRBD1. Per germline, CDR1 SEHNR and CDR2 FQNEAQ (reference sequence). V was clipped by 4 bases and J by 8 bases; unmatched bases: 5. This CDR3 has 13 residues. Written as DNA, the CDR3 is TGTGCCAGCAGCTCACAGGGGGCTCAGGGCTACACCTTC. Its translation: CASSSQGAQGYTF.

The chain has TRBV19 and TRBJ1-1, with 8 bases lining up with TRBD1. Germline CDR1 LNHDA, CDR2 SQIVND (reference sequence). The V segment lost 9 bases and the J segment 5 bases; nucleotides outside the gene matches: 5. This CDR3 region has 12 residues. The CDR3 nucleotides are TGTGCCAGCCGGACAGGGATGACTGAAGCTTTCTTT. It specifies CASRTGMTEAFF.

CDR3 DNA: TGTGCCAGCAGTTTCGACAGCAGCTCCTACAATGAGCAGTTCTTC. Protein sequence: CASSFDSSSYNEQFF. The chain carries TRBV27 and TRBJ2-1; tentative D call: TRBD1 (5 bases). V lost 3 bases to trimming and J lost 0 bases, with 9 bases between them. There are 15 residues in the CDR3. From germline, CDR1 is MNHEY and CDR2 SMNVEV (reference sequence).

The V and J genes are TRBV6-1 and TRBJ2-5, with 10 bases fitting TRBD2. V lost 0 bases and J lost 5; bases outside the gene matches: 3. Per germline, CDR1 MNHNS and CDR2 SASEGT. The CDR3 totals 15 residues. CDR3 DNA: TGTGCCAGCAGTGAAGCCCTAGCGGGAGAGGAGACCCAGTACTTC. Its protein is CASSEALAGEETQYF.

The genes are TRBV6-1 and TRBJ2-4; 9 nucleotides agree with TRBD2. Germline V gene lookup returns CDR1 MNHNS and CDR2 SASEGT. The CDR3 is made up of 17 amino acids. Unmatched junction bases numbered 5, after V lost 0 bases and J lost 2 bases. CDR3 in amino acids: CASSEAAGGGSKNIQYF. CDR3 DNA sequence: TGTGCCAGCAGTGAAGCGGCGGGAGGGGGGTCCAAAAACATTCAGTACTTC.

This chain uses TRBV11-3 with TRBJ2-1; D is unresolved. The V gene's germline CDR1 is SGHNT and CDR2 YENEEA. Deletions cut 0 bases from V and 8 bases from J, with 8 bases between. The CDR3 has 13 amino acids. CDR3 bases: TGTGCCAGCAGCTTAGAGCTAGTCTATGAGCAGTTCTTC. It is translated as CASSLELVYEQFF.

The CDR3 loop is CAISPGGAMYEQYF. In DNA form, the CDR3 reads TGTGCCATCAGTCCAGGCGGGGCCATGTACGAGCAGTACTTC. V is TRBV10-3 and J is TRBJ2-7, with D possibly matching TRBD2 (6 bases). The germline V gene encodes CDR1 ENHRY and CDR2 SYGVKD. The V and J ends lost 5 bases and 4 bases respectively, with 15 bases between them. This CDR3 has 14 amino acids.

The chain combines TRBV28 with TRBJ1-1; a possible D gene is TRBD1 (5 bases). Germline V CDR1 and CDR2: MDHEN, SYDVKM. Trimming stripped 3 bases from V and 1 base from J, with 12 bases between. The length of the CDR3 is 15 residues. The CDR3 reads CASSFITGGNTEAFF. The DNA of the CDR3 is TGTGCCAGCAGTTTTATCACAGGTGGGAACACTGAAGCTTTCTTT. Supplemented by reference TRBV28 and TRBJ1-1, the full variable domain reads DVKVTQSSRYLVKRTGEKVFLECVQDMDHENMFWYRQDPGLGLRLIYFSYDVKMKEKGDIPEGYSVSREKKERFSLILESASTNQTSMYLCASSFITGGNTEAFFGQGTRLTVV.

This clone was observed a handful of times. V usage is TRBV4-3 and J usage is TRBJ1-2; 9 nucleotides line up with TRBD1. The V gene end was trimmed by 4 bases and the J gene end by 2 bases; junction bases not matched to a gene: 8. The CDR3 is 16 residues long. Germline V gene lookup returns CDR1 LGHNA and CDR2 YSLEER. Here the CDR3 reads CASSPRGTGRNYGYTF. DNA for the CDR3: TGCGCCAGCAGCCCCCGGGGGACAGGGAGAAACTATGGCTACACCTTC.

The chain employs TRBV27 and TRBJ2-3, with a tentative D call TRBD1 (6 bases). Germline assignment: CDR1 MNHEY and CDR2 SMNVEV (reference sequence). CDR3 length equals 16 residues. V lost 6 bases, J lost 4 bases, and 20 bases lay in between. This chain's CDR3 is CASRILSGVRPDTQYF. In DNA form, the CDR3 reads TGTGCCAGCAGGATCCTCTCAGGGGTTCGACCAGATACGCAGTATTTT.